This T cell receptor (beta chain) was recorded in a study of blood T cell repertoires in COVID-19. Study summary: Some COVID-19 samples were acute and others convalescent; all came from the United States, Italy and Spain. In each case, the material was cDNA or gDNA derived from T cells, B-cell-depleted T cells, or PBMCs.

The ends lost 6 bases at V and 7 bases at J; junction bases unmatched: 15. The germline CDR1 and CDR2 sequences are MGHRA and YSYEKL. CDR3 length equals 16 residues. In the authors' workflow: Reference gene primer amplification gave estimated nucleated cell counts. Sequencing used immunoSEQ multiplex PCR; TCRdb keeps in-frame clones, though not all of them. The D gene and trimming were derived from the DNA, and the V and J assignments and clone size from that table. The data show around 140,000 clones, with about 90% seen just once and under 2.5% held by the top ten. The chain uses TRBV4-1 and TRBJ1-2, with 9 bases lining up with TRBD1. Sample: peripheral blood. This sequence originates from a man aged 45 to 65 with active COVID-19. The CDR3 coding sequence is TGCGCCAGCAGTCATAGCCCCCGGACAGGGGTTGGTGGCTACACCTTC. Its protein product is CASSHSPRTGVGGYTF.